These T cell receptor beta chains were read from a single sample in a study of shared T cell receptors in the human thymus. Some clones are missing from TCRdb's copy, which holds only in-frame ones; the method was immunoSEQ multiplex PCR. The sample includes about 730,000 clones, approximately 85% of them seen just once. The data were also submitted as part of a second study, on human thymus T cells.

Sequences were obtained from thymocytes. The source of these receptors is a girl less than two years old with a congenital heart defect. Both conserved end residues are part of each CDR3. Fields, in order: V gene, D gene, clone size, J gene, CDR3 protein, CDR3 DNA. The D gene is left open where the match is weak. The listing skips clone size in some rows; elsewhere it reads once, few, many or a size class.

>TRBV11-2|.|once|TRBJ2-7
CASSLEGREGSYEQYF
TGTGCCAGCAGCTTAGAGGGGCGGGAAGGATCCTACGAGCAGTACTTC
>TRBV28|TRBD1|.|TRBJ2-7
CASSPPGGRGLYEQYF
TGTGCCAGCAGTCCCCCAGGGGGCAGGGGGTTATACGAGCAGTACTTC
>TRBV28|TRBD1|.|TRBJ1-1
CASSLRTGRTEAFF
TGTGCCAGCAGTTTGCGGACAGGGCGGACTGAAGCTTTCTTT
>TRBV10-3|.|.|TRBJ2-7
CAISENRVGYEQYF
TGTGCCATCAGTGAGAACAGGGTGGGGTACGAGCAGTACTTC
>TRBV5-1|.|.|TRBJ2-2
CASSPRDRPNTGELFF
TGCGCCAGCAGCCCAAGAGACAGGCCTAACACCGGGGAGCTGTTTTTT
>TRBV5-1|.|.|TRBJ2-2
CASSLAHHPIWPGELFF
TGCGCCAGCAGCTTGGCACACCATCCAATATGGCCCGGGGAGCTGTTTTTT
>TRBV7-9|.|.|TRBJ1-2
CASSSSPTRQDGYTF
TGTGCCAGCAGCTCTTCACCCACTCGTCAGGATGGCTACACCTTC
>TRBV15|.|.|TRBJ2-1
CATSVDRKCYNEQFF
TGTGCCACCAGCGTCGACAGAAAATGCTACAATGAGCAGTTCTTC
>TRBV27|TRBD1|.|TRBJ1-6
CASRGRAPGQHNSPLHF
TGTGCCAGCAGGGGCCGAGCCCCGGGACAGCATAATTCACCCCTCCACTTT
>TRBV7-9|.|.|TRBJ2-1
CASSPHNEQFF
TGTGCCAGCAGCCCTCACAATGAGCAGTTCTTC
>TRBV4-3|TRBD1|few|TRBJ1-1
CASSQNRGTTEAFF
TGCGCCAGCAGCCAGAACAGGGGAACCACTGAAGCTTTCTTT
>TRBV7-9|.|.|TRBJ1-1
CASSTRTGMNTEAFF
TGTGCCAGCAGCACCAGAACAGGGATGAACACTGAAGCTTTCTTT
>TRBV5-1|TRBD1|.|TRBJ1-6
CASSLAPDRFIETLHF
TGCGCCAGCAGCTTGGCCCCGGACAGGTTCATAGAAACCCTCCACTTT
>TRBV12-5|TRBD1|once|TRBJ1-5
CASGSQGARSNQPQHF
TGTGCTAGTGGTTCCCAGGGGGCAAGGAGCAATCAGCCCCAGCATTTT
>TRBV5-1|TRBD1|.|TRBJ1-2
CASSQSRTGTNYGYTF
TGCGCCAGCAGCCAATCACGGACAGGGACTAACTATGGCTACACCTTC
>TRBV2|.|.|TRBJ2-5
CASSDWGKETQYF
TGTGCCAGCAGTGATTGGGGCAAAGAGACCCAGTACTTC
>TRBV5-1|TRBD1|.|TRBJ1-5
CASSLGPQGALGNSNQPQHF
TGCGCCAGCAGCTTAGGGCCCCAGGGGGCCCTAGGTAATAGCAATCAGCCCCAGCATTTT
>TRBV18|.|.|TRBJ1-2
CASSPPGAGYTF
TGTGCCAGCTCACCCCCAGGGGCTGGCTACACCTTC
>TRBV27|.|.|TRBJ1-6
CASTPSRSSPLHF
TGTGCCAGCACCCCCTCGAGGTCTTCACCCCTCCACTTT
>TRBV4-3|TRBD2|.|TRBJ2-1
CASSQVEIWRGGREQFF
TGCGCCAGCAGCCAAGTCGAAATATGGCGGGGGGGACGTGAGCAGTTCTTC
>TRBV5-1|.|.|TRBJ1-1
CASSATTGRSTEAFF
TGCGCCAGCAGCGCGACAACAGGACGTAGTACTGAAGCTTTCTTT
>TRBV7-2|TRBD1|.|TRBJ2-7
CASSLVQGPYEQYF
TGTGCCAGCAGCTTAGTACAGGGGCCCTACGAGCAGTACTTC
>TRBV14|.|.|TRBJ1-2
CASSQGSGQGGYTF
TGTGCCAGCAGCCAAGGCTCGGGACAAGGGGGCTACACCTTC
>TRBV7-9|.|.|TRBJ1-1
CASSLEQSPSQYTEAFF
TGTGCCAGCAGCTTAGAACAGTCCCCCAGCCAATACACTGAAGCTTTCTTT
>TRBV7-2|TRBD1|.|TRBJ1-1
CASSSDRGPYGRGNTEAFF
TGTGCCAGCAGCTCTGACAGGGGGCCCTACGGCAGGGGGAACACTGAAGCTTTCTTT
>TRBV19|TRBD2|.|TRBJ2-5
CASEEKTSGGGPIEETQYF
TGTGCCAGTGAAGAAAAGACTAGCGGGGGGGGGCCTATTGAAGAGACCCAGTACTTC
>TRBV5-4|TRBD1|.|TRBJ2-7
CASSLQGAHSYEQYF
TGTGCCAGCAGCCTACAGGGGGCCCACTCCTACGAGCAGTACTTC
>TRBV4-1|TRBD1|.|TRBJ1-2
CASSQVYRIGQGIAYGYTF
TGCGCCAGCAGCCAAGTGTATCGGATAGGACAGGGTATTGCTTATGGCTACACCTTC
>TRBV5-5|.|.|TRBJ1-1
CASSLFCSHTEAFF
TGTGCCAGCAGCTTGTTCTGTAGCCACACTGAAGCTTTCTTT
>TRBV18|.|few|TRBJ2-7
CASSPRSPGEQYF
TGTGCCAGCTCCCCCCGCTCCCCGGGCGAGCAGTACTTC
>TRBV6-5|TRBD2|.|TRBJ2-1
CASRPLAGASNEQFF
TGTGCCAGCAGACCTCTAGCGGGGGCGTCCAATGAGCAGTTCTTC
>TRBV10-2|TRBD1|.|TRBJ2-1
CASGTGNGTGSHEQFF
TGCGCCAGCGGTACCGGGAACGGGACAGGGTCTCATGAGCAGTTCTTC
>TRBV15|.|.|TRBJ1-2
CATSTQGAEVYGYTF
TGTGCCACCAGCACCCAAGGAGCTGAGGTCTATGGCTACACCTTC
>TRBV19|TRBD2|.|TRBJ2-7
CASSIGGDSYEQYF
TGTGCCAGTAGTATTGGGGGGGACTCCTACGAGCAGTACTTC
>TRBV10-3|.|.|TRBJ1-2
CAIGTWGYTF
TGTGCCATCGGGACATGGGGCTACACCTTC
>TRBV29-1|.|few|TRBJ1-1
CSVDKGQLNTEAFF
TGCAGCGTTGACAAGGGACAATTGAACACTGAAGCTTTCTTT
>TRBV5-8|.|.|TRBJ1-1
CASSLGVGEAVNTEAFF
TGTGCCAGCAGCTTGGGGGTGGGGGAGGCGGTGAACACTGAAGCTTTCTTT
>TRBV5-1|TRBD2|.|TRBJ2-7
CASCTGTSVPPSYEQYF
TGCGCCAGCTGCACCGGGACTAGCGTGCCCCCATCATACGAGCAGTACTTC
>TRBV4-1|.|.|TRBJ1-2
CASSQLPPMGGTYGYTF
TGCGCCAGCAGCCAACTACCTCCGATGGGGGGTACATATGGCTACACCTTC
>TRBV10-3|.|once|TRBJ1-2
CAIPTLDSGVMGGYTF
TGTGCCATCCCGACCCTGGACAGCGGAGTAATGGGGGGCTACACCTTC
>TRBV11-2|TRBD1|.|TRBJ2-1
CASSLTPTGGLRNEQFF
TGTGCCAGCAGCTTAACCCCGACAGGGGGTTTAAGGAATGAGCAGTTCTTC
>TRBV6-5|.|.|TRBJ2-1
CASRMTRLVREQFF
TGTGCCAGCAGGATGACAAGACTAGTTCGCGAGCAGTTCTTC